The entry below describes one T cell receptor (beta chain). Its antigen is currently unknown. This specimen belongs to a study of cytomegalovirus exposure and HLA in healthy donors. A multiplex PCR was run with 60 Vbeta primers and 13 Jbeta primers. Produced via immunoSEQ multiplex PCR; TCRdb's table is partial and in-frame only. The data contain about 160,000 clones, around 84% of them singletons. Participants comprised healthy donors of bone marrow. The V and J ends lost 8 bases and 8 bases, in that order; junction bases with no gene match: 8. The CDR3 covers 12 residues. The V gene's germline CDR1 is SQVTM and CDR2 ANQGSEA. Study outcomes and limitations: Listed as cytomegalovirus-associated were over 150 TCR beta chains. Most of the TCR beta V segments (in an earlier analysis) were productive either about 90% or about 30% of the time.

This sequence was found in a boy aged 2 to 10 in good health and CMV-seronegative. The chain carries TRBV29-1 and TRBJ1-2, with 10 bases fitting TRBD1. Sample: PBMCs. CDR3 in DNA: TGCAGCTTCCGGGACAGGGGTGGAGGCTACACCTTC. It yields the protein CSFRDRGGGYTF.